This TCR beta chain stems from a study of molecular identifiers for immune sequencing clone quantification. Study findings and constraints: The study reportedly detected spiked Jurkat TCR RNA from one cell among approximately 1 million naive cells.

Each CDR3 protein gets one entry after TCRdb re-called the PCR reads with MiXCR. The data contain about 320,000 distinct CDR3 sequences, about 21% of them singletons. The CDR3 runs 14 residues. Germline lookup yields CDR1 GTSNPN and CDR2 SVGIG (reference sequence). Between the trimmed V and J ends, which lost 0 bases and 5 bases, there was a span of 14 bases. With respect to this clonotype: Its target is not known.

This sequence joins TRBV30 and TRBJ2-7, with a tentative D call TRBD1 (7 bases). The sequencing sample was made of naive CD8+ T cells from blood, with Jurkat cell RNA spiked in. The subset denotes: FACS-sorted CD8+CD4-CCR7+CD45RA+ naive T cells. This clonotype was sampled from a human donor in good health. Some libraries in this study had Jurkat cell RNA spiked in. CDR3 DNA: TGTGCCTGGAGTGTAGGAGGGGGCAGCAACGAGCAGTACTTC. This codes for CAWSVGGGSNEQYF.